One sample yielded the 27 T cell receptor beta chains listed below, sequenced in a study of blood T cell repertoires in COVID-19. This table comes from immunoSEQ multiplex PCR, and its TCRdb copy is limited to in-frame clones, with some not included. The table has around 190,000 clones, over 75% seen once. Sequences were obtained from PBMCs or T cells enriched from blood (not recorded which). The receptors derive from a woman younger than 30 who had recovered from COVID-19.

This chain links TRBV4-1 with TRBJ1-4, with D unclear. V was shortened by 4 bases and J by 2 bases, with 11 bases between the two germline ends. CDR3 length: 15 residues. Germline lookup yields CDR1 MGHRA and CDR2 YSYEKL. For the CDR3, the DNA is TGCGCCAGCAGCCCAACGCCGGGGACTAATGAAAAACTGTTTTTT. Protein: CASSPTPGTNEKLFF.

CDR3 sequence (DNA): TGTGCCAGCAGTCAGTTAGCGGGATCGGACACCGGGGAGCTGTTTTTT. Residues: CASSQLAGSDTGELFF. The chain couples TRBV28 to TRBJ2-2; 8 bases match TRBD2. Per the germline V gene, CDR1 is MDHEN and CDR2 is SYDVKM. CDR3 length: 16 amino acids. The V segment lost 5 bases and the J segment 3 bases; nucleotides outside the gene matches: 8. The full variable domain, completed using reference TRBV28 and TRBJ2-2, is DVKVTQSSRYLVKRTGEKVFLECVQDMDHENMFWYRQDPGLGLRLIYFSYDVKMKEKGDIPEGYSVSREKKERFSLILESASTNQTSMYLCASSQLAGSDTGELFFGEGSRLTVL.

This clone was counted many times. This chain connects TRBV11-2 to TRBJ2-5; maybe TRBD2 (6 bases). The CDR3 totals 16 residues. The germline CDR1 and CDR2 sequences are SGHAT and FQNNGV. V was cut by 0 bases and J by 5 bases, with 16 bases left in between. The CDR3 nucleotides are TGTGCCAGCAGCTTAGATGGAGGGGAAGGCACGGAGACCCAGTACTTC. The encoded protein is CASSLDGGEGTETQYF.

For this clone: One end of the junction does not line up with germline, which may come from a read error. The chain joins TRBV6-1 to TRBJ2-7, with 7 positions matching TRBD1. Germline V gene sequence: CDR1 MNHNS, CDR2 SASEGT. CDR3 length equals 14 residues. CDR3 sequence: CASGEGTANYEQYF. The CDR3 DNA follows: TGTGCCAGCGGTGAAGGGACAGCCAACTACGAGCAGTACTTC.

The CDR3 DNA reads TGCGCCAGCAGCCGGGGAGAGGGGGCGCGAGAAGAAAAACTGTTTTTT. Protein product: CASSRGEGAREEKLFF. J is TRBJ1-4 and V is TRBV5-1; 7 positions agree with TRBD1. This CDR3 region has 16 residues. Losses at the gene ends were 4 bases for V and 8 bases for J; bases not matched to a gene: 14. The V gene's germline CDR1 is SGHRS and CDR2 YFSETQ.

This chain joins TRBV19 and TRBJ2-1; tentatively, D is TRBD1 (6 bases). In germline, CDR1 is LNHDA, CDR2 SQIVND (reference sequence). The V and J ends lost 7 bases and 5 bases respectively, with 15 bases between them. The CDR3 contains 14 residues. CDR3 sequence (DNA): TGTGCCAGTAACGGACAGACCTCAAACAATGAGCAGTTCTTC. Residues: CASNGQTSNNEQFF.

The V and J genes are TRBV30 and TRBJ1-6; D gene ambiguous. The CDR3 contains 12 residues. The germline V gene has CDR1 GTSNPN and CDR2 SVGIG (reference sequence). Between the trimmed V and J ends, which lost 7 bases and 5 bases, there was a span of 9 bases. The CDR3 coding sequence is TGTGCCTCCCGGGATAATAATTCACCCCTCCACTTT. Translated, it gives CASRDNNSPLHF.

The chain recombines TRBV11-2 with TRBJ2-2; D is unclear. Germline CDR1 reads SGHAT; CDR2 reads FQNNGV. CDR3 length: 12 amino acids. Trimming pared 6 bases from V and 6 bases from J, leaving 8 bases between. The CDR3 nucleotides read TGTGCCAGCAGTATCCGGGCCGGGGAGCTGTTTTTT. This encodes CASSIRAGELFF.

The rearrangement links TRBV13 to TRBJ1-1; D is perhaps TRBD1 (5 bases). The germline CDR1 and CDR2 sequences are PRHDT and FYEKMQ (reference sequence). The CDR3 runs 12 residues. The V gene lost 4 bases and the J gene lost 8 bases, with 11 bases spanning the gap. The DNA of the CDR3 is TGTGCCAGCAGCTCCAGACAGAGAGAAGCTTTCTTT. Its protein is CASSSRQREAFF.

The chain has TRBV28 and TRBJ1-3; 8 bases match TRBD1. This CDR3 is 16 amino acids long. The trim removed 1 base at V and 4 bases at J, leaving 6 bases unmatched. Looked up from germline, CDR1 is MDHEN and CDR2 is SYDVKM. CDR3 amino acids: CASSLSDRAAGNTIYF. CDR3 coding DNA: TGTGCCAGCAGTTTATCGGACAGGGCCGCCGGAAACACCATATATTTT.

V is TRBV6-1 and J is TRBJ1-5, with 7 bases that match TRBD1. CDR3 length: 15 residues. Germline assignment: CDR1 MNHNS and CDR2 SASEGT. J was trimmed by 4 bases and V by 1 base; bases with no gene match: 4. The CDR3 reads CASSEVQGENQPQHF. The CDR3 coding sequence is TGTGCCAGCAGTGAAGTGCAGGGGGAAAATCAGCCCCAGCATTTT.

Worth noting for this clone: This CDR3 is also generated by other DNA sequences in the sample. The rearrangement links TRBV28 to TRBJ1-2, with D possibly matching TRBD1 (6 bases). CDR1 and CDR2 from the germline V gene are MDHEN and SYDVKM. V dropped 2 bases and J dropped 4 bases, with 8 bases sitting between them. CDR3 length equals 13 residues. CDR3 nucleotide sequence: TGTGCCAGCAGTTTAGGGACACCCTATGGCTACACCTTC. This gives the protein CASSLGTPYGYTF.

The V call is TRBV5-8, the J call TRBJ2-4; 7 nucleotides match TRBD1. The CDR3 sequence is 17 residues long. V lost 4 bases, J lost 0 bases, and 10 bases stayed unmatched. CDR1 and CDR2 from the germline V gene are SGHTS and YDEGEE. The CDR3 region has the DNA TGTGCCAGCAGCGACCCGGGACAGCCTTTAGCCAAAAACATTCAGTACTTC. Amino acids: CASSDPGQPLAKNIQYF.

V and J are TRBV29-1 and TRBJ1-2; weak D call: TRBD1 (6 bases). The V and J ends lost 4 bases and 3 bases respectively, with 9 bases between them. This CDR3 is built from 12 residues. CDR1 is SQVTM and CDR2 is ANQGSEA in the germline V gene. CDR3 nucleotide sequence: TGCAGCGTTGGAGCAGGGGACTATGGCTACACCTTC. This gives the protein CSVGAGDYGYTF.

The V call is TRBV7-9, the J call TRBJ2-5; D is possibly TRBD1 (5 bases). Germline values: CDR1 SEHNR, CDR2 FQNEAQ (reference sequence). Trimming left V 5 bases short and J 3 bases short, with 25 bases between. The CDR3 consists of 18 residues. Here the CDR3 reads CASSPLRAPTGRKETQYF. CDR3 coding DNA: TGTGCCAGCAGCCCCCTAAGGGCGCCTACAGGACGAAAAGAGACCCAGTACTTC.

This chain uses TRBV25-1 with TRBJ2-5, with 7 bases that match TRBD1. Germline V gives CDR1 MGHDK, CDR2 SYGVNS. V lost 1 base and J lost 4; bases outside the gene matches: 6. The CDR3 is made up of 15 amino acids. CDR3 nucleotide sequence: TGTGCCAGCAGTGAATCAGGGGGATGGGCAGAGACCCAGTACTTC. Translating it yields CASSESGGWAETQYF.

In its sample, this clone was seen once. The chain employs TRBV10-3 and TRBJ2-3, with 13 bases fitting TRBD2. Germline CDR1 is ENHRY and CDR2 is SYGVKD. The CDR3 runs 18 residues. J gave up 5 bases and V 0 bases, and 8 bases lay outside the gene matches. The CDR3 sequence: CAISESITSGGAGDTQYF. Written as DNA, the CDR3 is TGTGCCATCAGTGAGTCGATAACTAGCGGGGGGGCCGGAGATACGCAGTATTTT.

V is TRBV9 and J is TRBJ2-1; 8 nucleotides match TRBD1. The CDR3 covers 17 residues. The germline V gene encodes CDR1 SGDLS and CDR2 YYNGEE. V was pared by 4 bases and J by 6 bases, with 15 bases of the junction left unmatched. The CDR3 protein is CASSTGTTGGESNEQFF. CDR3 in DNA: TGTGCCAGCAGCACGGGTACCACAGGGGGAGAGAGCAATGAGCAGTTCTTC.

This chain joins TRBV6-5 and TRBJ1-6; D remains unclear. This CDR3 spans 15 amino acids. Germline values: CDR1 MNHEY, CDR2 SVGAGI. Trimming took 5 bases from V and 4 from J, leaving 12 bases between them. The CDR3 protein is CASSPLGGYNSPLHF. CDR3 DNA sequence: TGTGCCAGCAGTCCCCTTGGAGGTTATAATTCACCCCTCCACTTT.

V is TRBV5-8 and J is TRBJ2-7, with D possibly TRBD2 on 6 matching bases. Trimming took 2 bases from V and 2 from J, leaving 11 bases between them. Germline V gene lookup returns CDR1 SGHTS and CDR2 YDEGEE. This CDR3 contains 14 residues. CDR3 nucleotides: TGTGCCAGCAGCTTTTCGGGACTCCCCTACGAGCAGTACTTC. It translates to CASSFSGLPYEQYF.

With regard to this clone: A read error may account for a junction end that differs from germline. J is TRBJ2-1 and V is TRBV24-1; TRBD2 is a possible D gene (6 bases). CDR3 length equals 12 residues. The germline V gene has CDR1 KGHDR and CDR2 SFDVKD. Here the CDR3 reads CATSEGGRAPLF. CDR3 in DNA: TGTGCCACCAGTGAGGGGGGACGGGCGCCCCTCTTC.

Note on this clone: The junction shows a germline mismatch at one end, possibly a read error. V usage is TRBV7-7 and J usage is TRBJ2-7; D possibly corresponds to TRBD1 (6 bases). Germline V gene lookup returns CDR1 SSHAT and CDR2 FNYEAQ (reference sequence). This CDR3 has 13 amino acids. This chain's CDR3 is CASSLQGFSEQYF. CDR3 coding DNA: TGTGCTAGCAGCTTACAGGGTTTCTCCGAGCAGTACTTC. Full variable domain (missing parts from reference TRBV7-7 and TRBJ2-7): GAGVSQSPRYKVTKRGQDVTLRCDPISSHATLYWYQQALGQGPEFLTYFNYEAQPDKSGLPSDRFSAERPEGSISTLTIQRTEQRDSAMYRCASSLQGFSEQYFGPGTRLTVT.

The chain links TRBV11-2 to TRBJ2-7, with TRBD1 matching 8 bases. The CDR3 is 15 amino acids. Losses at the gene ends were 0 bases for V and 0 bases for J; bases not matched to a gene: 1. CDR1 and CDR2 from the germline V gene are SGHAT and FQNNGV. CDR3 residues: CASSLDGQGSYEQYF. CDR3 in DNA: TGTGCCAGCAGCTTAGATGGACAGGGCTCCTACGAGCAGTACTTC. Together with reference TRBV11-2 and TRBJ2-7, the CDR3 gives the full variable domain: EAGVAQSPRYKIIEKRQSVAFWCNPISGHATLYWYQQILGQGPKLLIQFQNNGVVDDSQLPKDRFSAERLKGVDSTLKIQPAKLEDSAVYLCASSLDGQGSYEQYFGPGTRLTVT.

This clone has a single count. The CDR3 region is CASSRGLAVHSQETQYF. The CDR3 region has the DNA TGTGCCAGCAGCCGGGGACTAGCGGTACATAGCCAAGAGACCCAGTACTTC. The J gene is TRBJ2-5, the V gene TRBV5-8, with 11 bases that match TRBD2. Germline trimming cut 4 bases from V and 1 base from J; bases unmatched to any gene: 9. The CDR3 runs 17 residues. The germline V gene has CDR1 SGHTS and CDR2 YDEGEE.

This chain uses TRBV12-5 with TRBJ2-2; TRBD1 matches at 9 bases. V shed 6 bases and J 5 bases; nucleotides not matched to a gene: 7. Germline-derived CDR1 and CDR2 are LGHNT and FRNRAP. This CDR3 comprises 15 residues. The CDR3 DNA follows: TGTGCTAGTGGCCCGGGACAGGGCGGGACCGGGGAGCTGTTTTTT. Encoded protein: CASGPGQGGTGELFF. Together with reference TRBV12-5 and TRBJ2-2, the CDR3 gives the full variable domain: DARVTQTPRHKVTEMGQEVTMRCQPILGHNTVFWYRQTMMQGLELLAYFRNRAPLDDSGMPKDRFSAEMPDATLATLKIQPSEPRDSAVYFCASGPGQGGTGELFFGEGSRLTVL.

This clone appeared once. The chain joins TRBV9 to TRBJ2-1, with 7 bases aligning to TRBD2. This CDR3 comprises 12 residues. Losses at the gene ends were 3 bases for V and 15 bases for J; bases not matched to a gene: 9. CDR1 is SGDLS and CDR2 is YYNGEE in the germline V gene. This CDR3 reads CASSAQAGILFF. The DNA for the CDR3 is TGTGCCAGCAGCGCACAAGCGGGAATCCTGTTCTTC.

The V call is TRBV7-9, the J call TRBJ2-7; a weak D match, TRBD1 (6 bases). The CDR3 contains 15 residues. Germline V gene data show CDR1 as SEHNR and CDR2 as FQNEAQ (reference sequence). Deletions cut 1 base from V and 3 bases from J, with 13 bases between. The CDR3 loop is CASSLDTPGVYEQYF. In DNA form, the CDR3 reads TGTGCCAGCAGCTTAGATACCCCAGGGGTCTACGAGCAGTACTTC.